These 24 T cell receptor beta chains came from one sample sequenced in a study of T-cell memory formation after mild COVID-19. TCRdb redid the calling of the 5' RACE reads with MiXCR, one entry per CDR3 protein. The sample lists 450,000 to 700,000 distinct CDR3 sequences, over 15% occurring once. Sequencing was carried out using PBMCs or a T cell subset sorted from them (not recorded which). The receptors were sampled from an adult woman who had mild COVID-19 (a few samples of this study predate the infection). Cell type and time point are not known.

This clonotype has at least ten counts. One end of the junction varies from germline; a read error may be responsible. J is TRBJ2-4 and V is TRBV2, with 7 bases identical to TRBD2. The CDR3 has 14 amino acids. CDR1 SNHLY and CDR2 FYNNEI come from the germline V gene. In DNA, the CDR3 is TGTGCCAGCAGGGAAGCGGGACTGGTGAGCATTCAGTACTTC. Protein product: CASREAGLVSIQYF.

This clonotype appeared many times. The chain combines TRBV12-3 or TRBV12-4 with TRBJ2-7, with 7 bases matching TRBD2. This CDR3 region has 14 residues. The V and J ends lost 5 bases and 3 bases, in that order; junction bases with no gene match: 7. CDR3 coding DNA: TGTGCCAGCAGTAAAGCGGGATTCGACTACGAGCAGTACTTC. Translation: CASSKAGFDYEQYF.

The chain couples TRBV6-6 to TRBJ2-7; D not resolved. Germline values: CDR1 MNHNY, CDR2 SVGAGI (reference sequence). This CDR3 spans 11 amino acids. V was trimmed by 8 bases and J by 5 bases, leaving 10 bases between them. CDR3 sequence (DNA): TGTGCCAGCCGGCAGGTGGACGAGCAGTACTTC. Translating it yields CASRQVDEQYF.

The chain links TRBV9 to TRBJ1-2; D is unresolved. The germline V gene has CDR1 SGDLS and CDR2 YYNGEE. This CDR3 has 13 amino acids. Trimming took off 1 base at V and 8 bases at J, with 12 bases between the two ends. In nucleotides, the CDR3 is TGTGCCAGCAGCGTATCAACGATTTCGGGCTACACCTTC. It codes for CASSVSTISGYTF.

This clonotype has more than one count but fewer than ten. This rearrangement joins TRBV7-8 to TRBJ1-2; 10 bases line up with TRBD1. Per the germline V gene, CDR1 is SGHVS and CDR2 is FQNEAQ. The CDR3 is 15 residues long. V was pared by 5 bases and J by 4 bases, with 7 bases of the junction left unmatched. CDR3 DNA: TGTGCCAGCAGCCTTGGACAGGGGGGGGGCTATGGCTACACCTTC. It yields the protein CASSLGQGGGYGYTF.

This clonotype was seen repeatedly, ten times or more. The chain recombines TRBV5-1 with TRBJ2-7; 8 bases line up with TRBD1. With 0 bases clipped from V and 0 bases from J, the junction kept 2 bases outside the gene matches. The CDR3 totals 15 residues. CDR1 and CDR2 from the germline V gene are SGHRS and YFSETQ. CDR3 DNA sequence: TGCGCCAGCAGCTTGGTACAGGGGGTCTCCTACGAGCAGTACTTC. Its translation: CASSLVQGVSYEQYF.

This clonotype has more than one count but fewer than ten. As DNA, the CDR3 is TGTGCCAGCAGTAAGGGACTGCACTACGAGCAGTACTTC. Encoded protein: CASSKGLHYEQYF. V is TRBV12-3 or TRBV12-4 and J is TRBJ2-7, with a weak D call TRBD2 (6 bases). With 5 bases removed from V and 3 bases from J, the gap between germline ends came to 11 bases. This CDR3 has 13 amino acids.

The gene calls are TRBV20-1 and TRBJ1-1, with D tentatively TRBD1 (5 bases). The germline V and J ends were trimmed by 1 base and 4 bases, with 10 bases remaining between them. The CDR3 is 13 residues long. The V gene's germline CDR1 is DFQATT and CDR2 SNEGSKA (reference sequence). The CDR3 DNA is TGCAGTGCTAGAGTAGGGGAGGGCACTGAAGCTTTCTTT. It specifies CSARVGEGTEAFF.

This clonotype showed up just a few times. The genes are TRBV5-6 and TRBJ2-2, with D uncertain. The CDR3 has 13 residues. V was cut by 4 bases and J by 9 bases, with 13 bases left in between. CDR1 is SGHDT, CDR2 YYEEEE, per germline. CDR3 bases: TGTGCCAGCAGCCAATGGACCCTCTGGGAGCTGTTTTTT. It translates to CASSQWTLWELFF.

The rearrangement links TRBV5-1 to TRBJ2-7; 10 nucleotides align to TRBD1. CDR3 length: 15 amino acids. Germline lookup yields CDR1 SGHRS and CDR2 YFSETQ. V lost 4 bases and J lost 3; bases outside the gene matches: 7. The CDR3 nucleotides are TGCGCCAGCAGCGCCGGGGGACAGGGGTTCTACGAGCAGTACTTC. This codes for CASSAGGQGFYEQYF.

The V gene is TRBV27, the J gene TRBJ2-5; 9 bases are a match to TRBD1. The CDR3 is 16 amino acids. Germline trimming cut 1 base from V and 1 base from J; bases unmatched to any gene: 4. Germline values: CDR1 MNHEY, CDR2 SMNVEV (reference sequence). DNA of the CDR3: TGTGCCAGCAGTTTATTCGGGACAGGGACCCAAGAGACCCAGTACTTC. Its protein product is CASSLFGTGTQETQYF.

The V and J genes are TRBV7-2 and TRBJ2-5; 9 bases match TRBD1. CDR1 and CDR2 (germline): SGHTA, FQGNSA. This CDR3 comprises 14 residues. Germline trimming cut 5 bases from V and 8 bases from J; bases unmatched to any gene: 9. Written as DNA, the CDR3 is TGTGCCAGCAGCCCGGGACAGGGTCCCCCCACCCAGTACTTC. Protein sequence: CASSPGQGPPTQYF.

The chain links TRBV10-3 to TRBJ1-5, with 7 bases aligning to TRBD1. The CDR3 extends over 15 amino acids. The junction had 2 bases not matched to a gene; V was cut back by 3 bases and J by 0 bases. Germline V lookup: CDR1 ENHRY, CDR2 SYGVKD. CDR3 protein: CAISDSGGSNQPQHF. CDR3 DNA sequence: TGTGCCATCAGTGACTCAGGGGGTAGCAATCAGCCCCAGCATTTT.

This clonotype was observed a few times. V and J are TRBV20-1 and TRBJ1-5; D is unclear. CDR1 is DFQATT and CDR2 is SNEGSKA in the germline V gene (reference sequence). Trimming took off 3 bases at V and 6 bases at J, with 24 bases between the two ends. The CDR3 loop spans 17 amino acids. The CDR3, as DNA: TGCAGTGCTAGGAAACCCTACCAGCGATTGGACCCTCAGCCCCAGCATTTT. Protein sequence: CSARKPYQRLDPQPQHF.

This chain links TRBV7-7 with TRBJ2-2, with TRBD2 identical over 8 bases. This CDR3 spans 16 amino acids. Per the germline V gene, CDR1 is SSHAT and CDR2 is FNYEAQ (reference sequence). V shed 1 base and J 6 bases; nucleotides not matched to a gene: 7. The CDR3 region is CASSLETPGLAGELFF. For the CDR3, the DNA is TGTGCCAGCAGCTTAGAAACCCCGGGACTAGCCGGGGAGCTGTTTTTT.

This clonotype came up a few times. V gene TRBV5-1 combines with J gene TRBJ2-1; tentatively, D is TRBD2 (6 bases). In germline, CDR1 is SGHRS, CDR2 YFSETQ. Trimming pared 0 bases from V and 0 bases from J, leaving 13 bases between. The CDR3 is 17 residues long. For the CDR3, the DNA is TGCGCCAGCAGCTTGGCCGGGCGGGGCCCCTCCTACAATGAGCAGTTCTTC. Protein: CASSLAGRGPSYNEQFF.

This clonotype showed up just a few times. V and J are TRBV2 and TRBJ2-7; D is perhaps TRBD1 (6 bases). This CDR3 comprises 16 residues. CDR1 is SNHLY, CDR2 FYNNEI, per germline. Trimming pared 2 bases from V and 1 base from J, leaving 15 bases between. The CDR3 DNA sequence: TGTGCCAGCAGTGAAAGTCTTGGGACAATTTCCTACGAGCAGTACTTC. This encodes CASSESLGTISYEQYF.

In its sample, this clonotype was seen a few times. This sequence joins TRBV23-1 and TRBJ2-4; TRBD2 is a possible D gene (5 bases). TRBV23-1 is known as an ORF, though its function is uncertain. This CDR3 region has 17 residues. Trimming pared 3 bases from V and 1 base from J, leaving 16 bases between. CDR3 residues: CASSHSLGCGAKNIQYF. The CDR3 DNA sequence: TGCGCCAGCAGTCATTCCTTGGGATGCGGGGCCAAAAACATTCAGTACTTC.

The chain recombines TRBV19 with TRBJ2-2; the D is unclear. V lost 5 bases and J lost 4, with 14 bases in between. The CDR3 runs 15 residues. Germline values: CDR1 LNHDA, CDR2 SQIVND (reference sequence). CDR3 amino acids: CASSGSMERTGELFF. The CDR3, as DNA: TGTGCCAGTAGTGGGTCGATGGAGCGCACCGGGGAGCTGTTTTTT.

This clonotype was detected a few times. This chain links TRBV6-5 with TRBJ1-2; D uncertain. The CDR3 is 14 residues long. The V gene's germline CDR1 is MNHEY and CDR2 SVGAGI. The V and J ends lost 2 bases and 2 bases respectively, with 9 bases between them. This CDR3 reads CASSYGLANYGYTF. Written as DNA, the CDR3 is TGTGCCAGCAGTTACGGACTCGCAAACTATGGCTACACCTTC.

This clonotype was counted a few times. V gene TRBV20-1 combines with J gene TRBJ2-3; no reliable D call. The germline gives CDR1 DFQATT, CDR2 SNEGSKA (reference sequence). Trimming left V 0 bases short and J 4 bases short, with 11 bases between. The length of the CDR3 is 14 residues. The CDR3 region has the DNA TGCAGTGCTAGAGACCACAGTGGTGCAGATACGCAGTATTTT. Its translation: CSARDHSGADTQYF.

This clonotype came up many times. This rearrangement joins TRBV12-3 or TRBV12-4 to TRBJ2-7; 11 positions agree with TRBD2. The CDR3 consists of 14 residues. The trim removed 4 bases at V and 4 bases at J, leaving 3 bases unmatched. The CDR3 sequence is CASSSLAGGYEQYF. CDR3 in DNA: TGTGCCAGCAGTTCTCTAGCGGGAGGTTACGAGCAGTACTTC.

The CDR3 DNA is TGTGCCAGCACCCCAGGTTCAAGCACCTACAATGAGCAGTTCTTC. As protein: CASTPGSSTYNEQFF. This chain joins TRBV7-6 and TRBJ2-1; no definite D call. Trimming took off 7 bases at V and 2 bases at J, with 15 bases between the two ends. From germline, CDR1 is SGHVS and CDR2 FNYEAQ. CDR3 length equals 15 residues.

The DNA of the CDR3 is TGTGCCAGCAGTGAAATAGAGAAATTCCAAGAGACCCAGTACTTC. Translation gives CASSEIEKFQETQYF. V is TRBV6-4 and J is TRBJ2-5, with no clear D. The CDR3 totals 15 residues. The V end lost 3 bases, the J end lost 1 base, and 12 bases lay between the germline ends. Germline-derived CDR1 and CDR2 are MRHNA and SNTAGT.